This T cell receptor (beta chain) was retrieved from a study of cytotoxic CD8 clonotypes in ibrutinib-treated CLL. Study summary: Across samples, productive templates numbered 200,000 to 300,000 and productive rearrangements reached 80,000 to 100,000 on average.

CDR1 SGHTA and CDR2 FQGNSA come from the germline V gene. V lost 3 bases and J lost 5; bases outside the gene matches: 10. CDR3 size: 16 residues. Concerning this clone itself: Its antigen is unknown.

General study points: Among the clonotypes, public ones were uncommon and contracted or held stable on treatment.

Libraries were prepared by immunoSEQ multiplex PCR; TCRdb keeps only in-frame clonotypes and omits some of them. Here the sample spans fewer than 200,000 clones, under 85% being singletons. Sequenced here: PBMCs, sampled after 24 months of ibrutinib treatment. V is TRBV7-2 and J is TRBJ1-1, with TRBD1 matching 9 bases. This TCR was sampled from a human donor with chronic lymphocytic leukemia. CDR3 sequence (DNA): TGTGCCAGCAGCTTGGGACAGGGAGTAGGTTATACTGAAGCTTTCTTT. This sequence encodes CASSLGQGVGYTEAFF.